This TCR beta chain was recorded in a study of cytomegalovirus exposure and HLA in healthy donors. In the study overall: Early on, a data release was issued that held 85 million to 95 million unique TCRs from HLA-typed donors. Study-wide points: It was reported in a later analysis that an Asian-associated ancestry cluster showed fewer N-insertions than the approximately 700-donor mean.

Germline V lookup: CDR1 SQVTM, CDR2 ANQGSEA. This CDR3 is 15 amino acids long. Germline trimming cut 4 bases from V and 2 bases from J; bases unmatched to any gene: 6. On this clone itself: Its matching antigen is unknown.

13 Jbeta primers and 60 Vbeta primers were used for the PCR. Sequencing was performed with immunoSEQ multiplex PCR; in TCRdb, only in-frame clones are kept and a portion is missing. The sample features over 60,000 clones, with around 7.5% in its top ten. This chain joins TRBV29-1 and TRBJ2-3; TRBD2 matches at 10 bases. The sequenced sample consisted of PBMCs. The source of this sequence is a female donor in good health and CMV-seropositive. The chain's CDR3 is CSVGFSGGSTDTQYF. As DNA, the CDR3 is TGCAGCGTTGGGTTTAGCGGGGGGTCCACAGATACGCAGTATTTT.